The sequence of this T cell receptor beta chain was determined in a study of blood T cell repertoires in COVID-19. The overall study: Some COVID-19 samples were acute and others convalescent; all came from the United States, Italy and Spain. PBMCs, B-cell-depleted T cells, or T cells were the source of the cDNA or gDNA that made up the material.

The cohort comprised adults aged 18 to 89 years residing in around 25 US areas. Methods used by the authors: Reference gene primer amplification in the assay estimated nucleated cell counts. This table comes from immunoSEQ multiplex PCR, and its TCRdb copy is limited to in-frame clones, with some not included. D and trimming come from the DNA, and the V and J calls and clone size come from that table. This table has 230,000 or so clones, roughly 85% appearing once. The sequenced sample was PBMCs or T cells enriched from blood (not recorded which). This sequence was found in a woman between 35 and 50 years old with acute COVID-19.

The DNA of the CDR3 is TGCGCCAGCACCTACAATCGACAGGGGAACACTGAAGCTTTCTTT. This codes for CASTYNRQGNTEAFF. This chain links TRBV5-1 with TRBJ1-1, with 7 nucleotides matching TRBD1. The germline gives CDR1 SGHRS, CDR2 YFSETQ. There are 15 residues in the CDR3. J lost 1 base, V lost 6 bases, and 9 bases had no gene match. Supplemented by reference TRBV5-1 and TRBJ1-1, the full variable domain reads KAGVTQTPRYLIKTRGQQVTLSCSPISGHRSVSWYQQTPGQGLQFLFEYFSETQRNKGNFPGRFSGRQFSNSRSEMNVSTLELGDSALYLCASTYNRQGNTEAFFGQGTRLTVV.